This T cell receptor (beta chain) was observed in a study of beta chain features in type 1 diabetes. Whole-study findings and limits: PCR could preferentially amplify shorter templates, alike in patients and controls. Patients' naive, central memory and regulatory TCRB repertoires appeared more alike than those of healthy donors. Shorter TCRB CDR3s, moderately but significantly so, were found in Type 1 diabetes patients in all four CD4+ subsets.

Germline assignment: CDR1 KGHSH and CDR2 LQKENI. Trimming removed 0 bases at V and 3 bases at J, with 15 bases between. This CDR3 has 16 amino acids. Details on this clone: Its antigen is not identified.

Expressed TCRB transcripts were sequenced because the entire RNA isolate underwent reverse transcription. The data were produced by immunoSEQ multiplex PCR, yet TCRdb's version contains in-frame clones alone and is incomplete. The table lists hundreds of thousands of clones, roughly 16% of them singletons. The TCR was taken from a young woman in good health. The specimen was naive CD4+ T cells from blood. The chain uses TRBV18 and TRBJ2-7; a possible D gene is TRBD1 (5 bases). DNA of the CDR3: TGTGCCAGCTCACCACCGCAAAGGGGCCACCTCTACGAGCAGTACTTC. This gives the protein CASSPPQRGHLYEQYF.